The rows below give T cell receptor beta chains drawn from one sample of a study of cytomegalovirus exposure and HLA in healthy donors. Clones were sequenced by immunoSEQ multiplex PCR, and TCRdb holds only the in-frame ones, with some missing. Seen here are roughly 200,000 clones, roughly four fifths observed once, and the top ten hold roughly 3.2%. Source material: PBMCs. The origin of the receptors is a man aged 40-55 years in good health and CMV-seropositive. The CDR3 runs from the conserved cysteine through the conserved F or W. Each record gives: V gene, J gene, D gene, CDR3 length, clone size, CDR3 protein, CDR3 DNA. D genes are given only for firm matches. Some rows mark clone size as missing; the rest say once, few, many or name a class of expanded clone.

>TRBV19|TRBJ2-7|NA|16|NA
CASSIDGAGASYEQYF
TGTGCCAGTAGTATTGACGGGGCAGGGGCATCCTACGAGCAGTACTTC
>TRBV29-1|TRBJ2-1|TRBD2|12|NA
CSVAGDYNEQFF
TGCAGCGTAGCGGGGGACTACAATGAGCAGTTCTTC
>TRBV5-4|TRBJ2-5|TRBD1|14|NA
CASSPGQGVETQYF
TGTGCCAGCAGCCCGGGACAGGGGGTGGAGACCCAGTACTTC
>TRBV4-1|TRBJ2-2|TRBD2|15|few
CASSQEERGTGELFF
TGCGCCAGCAGCCAAGAGGAGCGGGGGACCGGGGAGCTGTTTTTT
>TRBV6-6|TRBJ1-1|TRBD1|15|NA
CASSYAGDRGTEAFF
TGTGCCAGCAGTTACGCAGGGGACAGGGGAACTGAAGCTTTCTTT
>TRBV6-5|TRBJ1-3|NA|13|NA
CASSYSGGNTIYF
TGTGCCAGCAGTTACTCCGGGGGAAACACCATATATTTT
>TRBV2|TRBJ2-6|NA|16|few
CASSEGVESGANVLTF
TGTGCCAGCAGTGAAGGTGTGGAGTCTGGGGCCAACGTCCTGACTTTC
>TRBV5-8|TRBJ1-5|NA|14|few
CASTLGLPIYPQHF
TGTGCCAGCACCTTAGGACTGCCGATCTATCCCCAGCATTTT
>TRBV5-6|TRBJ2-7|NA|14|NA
CASSLLGMNYEQYF
TGTGCCAGCAGCTTGCTCGGGATGAACTACGAGCAGTACTTC
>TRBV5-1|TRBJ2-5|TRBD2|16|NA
CASSLGLAGGQETQYF
TGCGCCAGCAGCTTGGGACTAGCGGGAGGCCAAGAGACCCAGTACTTC
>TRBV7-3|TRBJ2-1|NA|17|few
CASSPRGTELGYNEQFF
TGTGCCAGCAGCCCTCGGGGTACGGAGCTGGGTTACAATGAGCAGTTCTTC
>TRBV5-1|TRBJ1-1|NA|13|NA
CASSLRQDTEAFF
TGCGCCAGCAGCTTGAGGCAGGACACTGAAGCTTTCTTT
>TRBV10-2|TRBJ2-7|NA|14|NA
CASRETESRHEQYF
TGCGCCAGCAGGGAGACAGAGTCTCGCCACGAGCAGTACTTC
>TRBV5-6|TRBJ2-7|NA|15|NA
CASSLLRQQTYEQYF
TGTGCCAGCAGCTTGCTCAGACAGCAGACCTACGAGCAGTACTTC
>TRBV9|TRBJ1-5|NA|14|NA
CAHLGGSSNQPQHF
TGTGCCCATTTGGGAGGCAGCAGCAATCAGCCCCAGCATTTT
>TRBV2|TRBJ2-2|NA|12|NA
CASRTNTGELFF
TGTGCCAGCAGGACTAACACCGGGGAGCTGTTTTTT
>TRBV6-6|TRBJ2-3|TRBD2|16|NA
CASRTSGGRSTDTQYF
TGTGCCAGCAGGACTAGCGGGGGCCGAAGCACAGATACGCAGTATTTT
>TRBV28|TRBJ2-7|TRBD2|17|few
CASSLRSSGRAPYEQYF
TGTGCCAGCAGTTTGCGATCTAGCGGGAGGGCCCCCTACGAGCAGTACTTC
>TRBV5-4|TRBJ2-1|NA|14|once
CASSPKDRHNEQFF
TGTGCCAGCAGCCCAAAGGACAGACACAATGAGCAGTTCTTC
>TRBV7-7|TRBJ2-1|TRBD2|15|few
CASSLGRGGRNEQFF
TGTGCCAGCAGCTTAGGACGGGGGGGCAGGAATGAGCAGTTCTTC
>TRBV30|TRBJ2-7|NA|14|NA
CAWSKARSSYEQYF
TGTGCCTGGAGTAAAGCGAGGAGCTCCTACGAGCAGTACTTC